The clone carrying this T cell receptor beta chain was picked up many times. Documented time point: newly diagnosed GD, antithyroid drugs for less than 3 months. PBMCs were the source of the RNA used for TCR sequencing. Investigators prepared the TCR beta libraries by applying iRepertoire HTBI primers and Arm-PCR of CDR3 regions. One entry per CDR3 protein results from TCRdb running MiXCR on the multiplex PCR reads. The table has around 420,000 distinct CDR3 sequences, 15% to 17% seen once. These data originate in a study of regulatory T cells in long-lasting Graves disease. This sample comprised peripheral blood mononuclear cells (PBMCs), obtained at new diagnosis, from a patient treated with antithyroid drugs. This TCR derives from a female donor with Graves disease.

CDR3 loop: CASRPEVTYEQYF. The CDR3 nucleotides are TGTGCCAGCCGTCCAGAGGTAACCTACGAGCAGTACTTC. V is TRBV2 and J is TRBJ2-7; D gene unclear. Germline-derived CDR1 and CDR2 are SNHLY and FYNNEI. There are 13 residues in the CDR3. With 8 bases removed from V and 2 bases from J, the gap between germline ends came to 13 bases.